The 29 T cell receptor beta chains below come from one sample, sequenced in a study of blood T cell repertoires in COVID-19. The method was immunoSEQ multiplex PCR; TCRdb's version includes in-frame clones alone and lacks a portion of them. The data show 150,000 to 200,000 clones, 70% to 85% seen once. Sequenced material: PBMCs or T cells enriched from blood (not recorded which). Receptors originate from a woman aged 45-65 years who had recovered from COVID-19.

This clone showed up many times. V usage is TRBV5-1 and J usage is TRBJ2-2; 7 positions agree with TRBD2. Germline V gene sequence: CDR1 SGHRS, CDR2 YFSETQ. This CDR3 is 16 amino acids long. Unmatched junction bases numbered 4, after V lost 0 bases and J lost 2 bases. CDR3 amino acids: CASSLVSGYNTGELFF. As DNA, the CDR3 is TGCGCCAGCAGCTTGGTTAGCGGGTATAACACCGGGGAGCTGTTTTTT.

The chain recombines TRBV2 with TRBJ1-2; D perhaps matches TRBD1 (5 bases). Germline V gene data show CDR1 as SNHLY and CDR2 as FYNNEI. The CDR3 spans 13 residues. Trimming took off 4 bases at V and 1 base at J, with 7 bases between the two ends. Here the CDR3 reads CASSVTVNYGYTF. The CDR3 bases are TGTGCCAGCAGTGTGACAGTTAACTATGGCTACACCTTC. Full variable domain (rest looked up from reference TRBV2 and TRBJ1-2): EPEVTQTPSHQVTQMGQEVILRCVPISNHLYFYWYRQILGQKVEFLVSFYNNEISEKSEIFDDQFSVERPDGSNFTLKIRSTKLEDSAMYFCASSVTVNYGYTFGSGTRLTVV.

The V call is TRBV6-2 or TRBV6-3, the J call TRBJ2-3; 8 positions agree with TRBD1. The CDR3 is 16 amino acids. Germline CDR1 MNHEY, CDR2 SVGEGT. The V segment lost 2 bases and the J segment 4 bases; nucleotides outside the gene matches: 8. The chain's CDR3 is CASSYGGQVGADTQYF. The CDR3 DNA reads as TGTGCCAGCAGTTACGGGGGACAGGTAGGCGCAGATACGCAGTATTTT.

In its sample, this clone was seen a few times. The chain joins TRBV28 to TRBJ1-2; D call uncertain. Per germline, CDR1 MDHEN and CDR2 SYDVKM. The CDR3 extends over 11 amino acids. V lost 6 bases, J lost 5 bases, and 7 bases lay in between. The CDR3 is CASRSTYGYTF. The DNA of the CDR3 is TGTGCCAGCAGGTCCACTTATGGCTACACCTTC.

V gene TRBV4-3 combines with J gene TRBJ2-1; 12 nucleotides match TRBD2. V trimming: 5 bases; J trimming: 2 bases; junction bases outside the gene matches: 4. Germline values: CDR1 LGHNA, CDR2 YSLEER. The CDR3 totals 16 residues. CDR3 sequence (DNA): TGCGCCAGCAGCACTAGACTAGCGGGAGCCTACAATGAGCAGTTCTTC. This gives the protein CASSTRLAGAYNEQFF.

The chain is built from TRBV19 and TRBJ2-5, with 15 bases lining up with TRBD2. V dropped 3 bases and J dropped 4; count of bases not matched to a gene: 6. The CDR3 contains 17 residues. Germline-derived CDR1 and CDR2 are LNHDA and SQIVND (reference sequence). CDR3 DNA sequence: TGTGCCAGTAGTATGGGGGAGGGACTAGCGGGAGGAGAGACCCAGTACTTC. Translating it yields CASSMGEGLAGGETQYF.

The chain employs TRBV7-6 and TRBJ1-6; TRBD1 aligns across 12 bases. V lost 5 bases, J lost 9 bases, and 8 bases stayed unmatched. The CDR3 spans 16 residues. Germline lookup yields CDR1 SGHVS and CDR2 FNYEAQ. This CDR3 reads CASSPQGTGGSSPLHF. The CDR3 DNA sequence: TGTGCCAGCAGCCCTCAGGGGACAGGGGGCAGTTCACCCCTCCACTTT. Full variable domain (outside the CDR3, taken from reference TRBV7-6 and TRBJ1-6): GAGVSQSPRYKVTKRGQDVALRCDPISGHVSLYWYRQALGQGPEFLTYFNYEAQQDKSGLPNDRFSAERPEGSISTLTIQRTEQRDSAMYRCASSPQGTGGSSPLHFGNGTRLTVT.

The chain couples TRBV29-1 to TRBJ1-1, with D unclear. The CDR3 sequence is 14 residues long. In germline, CDR1 is SQVTM, CDR2 ANQGSEA. The V gene lost 5 bases and the J gene lost 2 bases, with 15 bases spanning the gap. The CDR3 here is CSVSPRGINTEAFF. The CDR3 bases are TGCAGCGTTAGCCCTCGGGGAATCAACACTGAAGCTTTCTTT.

CDR3 sequence: CASSLMADLNTEAFF. Written as DNA, the CDR3 is TGTGCCAGCAGCTTAATGGCAGACTTGAACACTGAAGCTTTCTTT. V usage is TRBV7-6 and J usage is TRBJ1-1; D gene unclear. Germline V gene data show CDR1 as SGHVS and CDR2 as FNYEAQ. This CDR3 has 15 amino acids. Trimming removed 2 bases from V and 0 bases from J, with 10 bases in between.

V and J are TRBV29-1 and TRBJ1-5; the match to TRBD1 covers 7 bases. The CDR3 is 15 amino acids. Germline-derived CDR1 and CDR2 are SQVTM and ANQGSEA. V lost 3 bases, J lost 0 bases, and 5 bases stayed unmatched. The CDR3 DNA is TGCAGCGTTGAGGCGACAGGGCTTAGCAATCAGCCCCAGCATTTT. This encodes CSVEATGLSNQPQHF.

This clone was detected once. Different DNA sequences within this sample yield the same CDR3. This chain uses TRBV2 with TRBJ2-7; unclear D gene. The CDR3 runs to 11 residues. V gave up 3 bases and J gave up 4 bases, with 4 bases separating them. CDR1 SNHLY and CDR2 FYNNEI come from the germline V gene. The CDR3 here is CASSDSYEQYF. CDR3 DNA sequence: TGTGCCAGCAGTGATTCTTACGAGCAGTACTTC.

The V call is TRBV7-6, the J call TRBJ2-1; TRBD1 might be the D (7 bases). CDR3 length equals 14 residues. The germline V gene has CDR1 SGHVS and CDR2 FNYEAQ. V was pared by 4 bases and J by 8 bases, with 15 bases between. CDR3 bases: TGTGCCAGCAGCTCGCGACAGGGAGGCGATGAGCAGTTCTTC. It is translated as CASSSRQGGDEQFF.

V is TRBV5-5 and J is TRBJ1-1, with TRBD1 identical over 7 bases. After removal of 1 base from V and 5 bases from J, the junction contained 8 bases not matched to a gene. Germline V gene sequence: CDR1 SGHKS, CDR2 YYEKEE (reference sequence). This CDR3 has 15 amino acids. The CDR3 here is CASSLSRGRGTEAFF. CDR3 nucleotides: TGTGCCAGCAGCTTGAGTAGGGGGCGCGGAACTGAAGCTTTCTTT.

V gene TRBV2 combines with J gene TRBJ2-7; 7 positions match TRBD2. Unmatched junction bases numbered 8, after V lost 3 bases and J lost 0 bases. CDR1 and CDR2 from the germline V gene are SNHLY and FYNNEI. The CDR3 totals 16 residues. CDR3 loop: CASSDPAGRSSYEQYF. Here the CDR3 DNA reads TGTGCCAGCAGTGACCCAGCGGGGAGAAGCTCCTACGAGCAGTACTTC.

This clone was seen a handful of times. V and J are TRBV3-1 (or the pseudogene TRBV3-2) and TRBJ2-1, with D possibly TRBD1 on 6 matching bases. Per germline, CDR1 LGHDT and CDR2 YNNKEL (reference sequence). The V and J ends lost 0 bases and 6 bases respectively, with 24 bases between them. CDR3 length: 19 amino acids. This chain's CDR3 is CASSQDRDNIVISPNEQFF. DNA for the CDR3: TGTGCCAGCAGCCAAGATAGGGACAACATAGTGATTTCCCCCAATGAGCAGTTCTTC.

This clone was found a few times. The rearrangement links TRBV9 to TRBJ1-4; weak D call: TRBD1 (6 bases). This CDR3 has 14 residues. CDR1 is SGDLS and CDR2 is YYNGEE in the germline V gene. V was trimmed by 2 bases and J by 8 bases, leaving 13 bases between them. The CDR3 DNA is TGTGCCAGCAGCGTTGATCAGGGGCGGGAAAAACTGTTTTTT. Translation gives CASSVDQGREKLFF.

The chain links TRBV27 to TRBJ2-2; 8 positions agree with TRBD1. Trimming at V came to 6 bases and at J to 3 bases, leaving 9 bases not matched to a gene. The CDR3 runs to 16 residues. Germline V CDR1 and CDR2: MNHEY, SMNVEV (reference sequence). The CDR3 DNA reads TGTGCCAGCAGCCTAGGGACAGGAGGGTACACCGGGGAGCTGTTTTTT. This gives the protein CASSLGTGGYTGELFF.

The chain is built from TRBV5-1 and TRBJ2-4; D possibly corresponds to TRBD1 (5 bases). V lost 0 bases and J lost 12, with 19 bases in between. CDR1 is SGHRS, CDR2 YFSETQ, per germline. The CDR3 length is 15 residues. CDR3 in DNA: TGCGCCAGCAGCTTGGGAGTTGGCCAGCGCGACAGTCAGTACTTC. This encodes CASSLGVGQRDSQYF.

The chain combines TRBV2 with TRBJ2-5, with a possible D match to TRBD2 (6 bases). The CDR3 totals 14 residues. Germline lookup yields CDR1 SNHLY and CDR2 FYNNEI. The V and J ends lost 3 bases and 3 bases respectively, with 11 bases between them. The CDR3 DNA is TGTGCCAGCAGTGAGGCTAGCGTAGAAGAGACCCAGTACTTC. It encodes CASSEASVEETQYF.

J is TRBJ2-6 and V is TRBV6-5; D unresolved. Germline V gene sequence: CDR1 MNHEY, CDR2 SVGAGI. The CDR3 runs 16 residues. V dropped 2 bases and J dropped 1 base, with 9 bases sitting between them. The CDR3 DNA reads as TGTGCCAGCAGTTACGGCAGTGTGTCTGGGGCCAACGTCCTGACTTTC. This codes for CASSYGSVSGANVLTF.

This chain links TRBV7-6 with TRBJ2-5, with 7 nucleotides matching TRBD2. The CDR3 spans 13 residues. The trim removed 11 bases at V and 2 bases at J, leaving 8 bases unmatched. Germline CDR1 reads SGHVS; CDR2 reads FNYEAQ. CDR3 nucleotides: TGTGCCGTGGGTAGCGGGCCTCAAGAGACCCAGTACTTC. It translates to CAVGSGPQETQYF.

Concerning this clone itself: A read error is likely here: a far larger clone is one base away. This rearrangement joins TRBV5-4 to TRBJ1-2, with 7 positions matching TRBD1. Trimming took 3 bases from V and 4 from J; bases not matched to a gene: 6. The germline gives CDR1 SGHNT, CDR2 YYREEE (reference sequence). The CDR3 runs 14 residues. The CDR3 region is CASSSGGRGYGYTF. CDR3 in DNA: TGTGCCAGCAGCTCAGGGGGGCGCGGCTATGGCTACACCTTC.

For this clone: The identical CDR3 is also encoded by other nucleotide sequences in the sample. V is TRBV25-1 and J is TRBJ1-1; weak D call: TRBD1 (5 bases). CDR1 and CDR2 from the germline V gene are MGHDK and SYGVNS. The CDR3 has 13 residues. The V end was cut by 3 bases, the J end by 2 bases, with 7 bases between. The CDR3 DNA sequence: TGTGCCAGCAGTGAGCAGGGAAACACTGAAGCTTTCTTT. This codes for CASSEQGNTEAFF. The whole variable domain, remainder taken from reference TRBV25-1 and TRBJ1-1, is EADIYQTPRYLVIGTGKKITLECSQTMGHDKMYWYQQDPGMELHLIHYSYGVNSTEKGDLSSESTVSRIRTEHFPLTLESARPSHTSQYLCASSEQGNTEAFFGQGTRLTVV.

In DNA form, the CDR3 reads TGCGCCAGCAGCCAGATGCAGGGGGATCAGCCCCAGCATTTT. Its protein product is CASSQMQGDQPQHF. This sequence joins TRBV4-1 and TRBJ1-5; the match to TRBD1 covers 7 bases. This CDR3 region has 14 residues. With V trimmed by 3 bases and J by 5 bases, 4 bases remained unmatched. The germline V gene encodes CDR1 MGHRA and CDR2 YSYEKL.

This chain joins TRBV3-1 (or the pseudogene TRBV3-2) and TRBJ2-2; 7 bases line up with TRBD2. The CDR3 length is 13 residues. After removal of 4 bases from V and 6 bases from J, the junction contained 2 bases not matched to a gene. Germline V gene sequence: CDR1 LGHDT, CDR2 YNNKEL (reference sequence). CDR3 in DNA: TGTGCCAGCAGCCGCGCGGGGGCCGGGGAGCTGTTTTTT. This gives the protein CASSRAGAGELFF.

The genes are TRBV7-2 and TRBJ2-3, with TRBD2 as a possible D gene (6 bases). The V end was cut by 6 bases, the J end by 0 bases, with 25 bases between. The germline V gene encodes CDR1 SGHTA and CDR2 FQGNSA. This CDR3 contains 19 residues. The CDR3 coding sequence is TGTGCCAGCAGTTTCCACCCCGGGAGCCTTCCCCGAAGCACAGATACGCAGTATTTT. Translation gives CASSFHPGSLPRSTDTQYF.

The sample holds one count of this clone. The J gene is TRBJ2-1, the V gene TRBV12-3 or TRBV12-4; D is perhaps TRBD2 (5 bases). The CDR3 consists of 12 residues. The V end lost 8 bases, the J end lost 6 bases, and 11 bases lay between the germline ends. CDR3 sequence: CASGRGANEQFF. In DNA form, the CDR3 reads TGTGCCAGCGGCCGGGGAGCCAATGAGCAGTTCTTC.

This clone was detected only a few times. The rearrangement joins TRBV4-1 to TRBJ2-2, with D tentatively TRBD2 (6 bases). V was cut by 1 base and J by 5 bases, with 14 bases left in between. CDR1 is MGHRA and CDR2 is YSYEKL in the germline V gene. The CDR3 has 16 amino acids. The CDR3 DNA is TGCGCCAGCAGCCAAGGTCTGGTACGGGAGACCGGGGAGCTGTTTTTT. It translates to CASSQGLVRETGELFF.

The CDR3 here is CASSQKLRGSDTEAFF. CDR3 DNA: TGTGCCAGCAGCCAAAAATTAAGGGGGTCGGACACTGAAGCTTTCTTT. The chain links TRBV21-1 to TRBJ1-1; no DNA check was done on the table's D call, TRBD1. TRBV21-1 is listed as a pseudogene. The CDR3 spans 16 residues.